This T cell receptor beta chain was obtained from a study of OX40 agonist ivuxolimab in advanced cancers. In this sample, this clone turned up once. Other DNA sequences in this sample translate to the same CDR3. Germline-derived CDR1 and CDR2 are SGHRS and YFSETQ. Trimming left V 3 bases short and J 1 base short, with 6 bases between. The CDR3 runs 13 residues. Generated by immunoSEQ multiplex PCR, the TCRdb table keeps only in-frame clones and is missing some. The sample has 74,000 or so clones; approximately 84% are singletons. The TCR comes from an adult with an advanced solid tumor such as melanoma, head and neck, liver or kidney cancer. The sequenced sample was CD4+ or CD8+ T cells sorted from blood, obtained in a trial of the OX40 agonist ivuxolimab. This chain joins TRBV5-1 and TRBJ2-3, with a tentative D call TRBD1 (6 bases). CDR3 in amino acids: CASSSGGTDTQYF. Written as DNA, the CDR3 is TGCGCCAGCAGCTCAGGGGGCACAGATACGCAGTATTTT. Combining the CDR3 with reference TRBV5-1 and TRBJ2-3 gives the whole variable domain KAGVTQTPRYLIKTRGQQVTLSCSPISGHRSVSWYQQTPGQGLQFLFEYFSETQRNKGNFPGRFSGRQFSNSRSEMNVSTLELGDSALYLCASSSGGTDTQYFGPGTRLTVL.